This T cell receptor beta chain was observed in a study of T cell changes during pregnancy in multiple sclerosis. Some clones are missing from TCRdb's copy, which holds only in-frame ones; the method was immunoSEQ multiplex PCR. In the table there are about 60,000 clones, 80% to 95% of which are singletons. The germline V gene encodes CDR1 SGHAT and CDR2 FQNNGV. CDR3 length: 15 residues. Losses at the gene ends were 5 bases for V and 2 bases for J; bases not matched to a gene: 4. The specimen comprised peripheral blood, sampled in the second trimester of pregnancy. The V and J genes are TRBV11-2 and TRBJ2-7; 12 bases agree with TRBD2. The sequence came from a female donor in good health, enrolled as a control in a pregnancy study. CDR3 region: CASSHTSGGTYEQYF. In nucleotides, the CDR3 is TGTGCCAGCAGCCACACTAGCGGGGGGACCTACGAGCAGTACTTC.